These 19 T cell receptor beta chains share one sample of origin, sequenced in a study of regulatory T cells in long-lasting Graves disease. Described time point: persistent/refractory GD, antithyroid drugs over 5 years with positive TRAb. PBMCs were the source of the RNA used for TCR sequencing. Arm-PCR with iRepertoire HTBI primers amplified the CDR3 regions for these TCR beta libraries. TCRdb reprocessed the multiplex PCR reads via MiXCR and lists one record per CDR3 protein. The table includes approximately 350,000 distinct CDR3 sequences, around 23% detected once. Sequencing was performed on peripheral blood mononuclear cells (PBMCs), taken when the disease was refractory, from a patient treated with antithyroid drugs. Receptors were obtained from a woman in her 40s with Graves disease.

This clonotype showed up many times. The gene calls are TRBV28 and TRBJ2-5; 11 bases align to TRBD2. The CDR3 totals 16 residues. V lost 2 bases, J lost 3 bases, and 5 bases stayed unmatched. Germline-derived CDR1 and CDR2 are MDHEN and SYDVKM. Here the CDR3 DNA reads TGTGCCAGCAGTTTAATTAGCGGGAGGGCTAAAGAGACCCAGTACTTC. Translating gives CASSLISGRAKETQYF.

The sample holds many counts of this clonotype. This chain connects TRBV28 to TRBJ2-5, with a weak D call TRBD2 (6 bases). V was pared by 5 bases and J by 0 bases, with 13 bases between. In germline, CDR1 is MDHEN, CDR2 SYDVKM. This CDR3 contains 15 residues. CDR3 sequence reads: CASSPGLTYQETQYF. The CDR3 bases are TGTGCCAGCAGTCCCGGACTAACGTACCAAGAGACCCAGTACTTC.

This clonotype was seen many times. The V call is TRBV2, the J call TRBJ1-4; no definite D call. Trimming removed 8 bases at V and 4 bases at J, with 17 bases between. Germline V gives CDR1 SNHLY, CDR2 FYNNEI. The length of the CDR3 is 15 residues. CDR3 sequence: CASLGPPAFNEKLFF. CDR3 DNA: TGTGCCAGCCTCGGTCCCCCGGCGTTTAATGAAAAACTGTTTTTT.

On this clonotype itself: A much larger clone lies a single base off, so this may be a read error. The V gene is TRBV12-3 or TRBV12-4, the J gene TRBJ1-5; tentatively, D is TRBD1 (6 bases). The CDR3 is made up of 15 amino acids. The V and J ends lost 8 bases and 3 bases respectively, with 17 bases between them. The CDR3 nucleotides are TGTGCCAGCGGCCTACTACAGGGATTCAATCAGCCCCAGCATTTT. It codes for CASGLLQGFNQPQHF.

This clonotype was picked up a small number of times. This chain uses TRBV7-2 with TRBJ2-2; D not certain. Looked up from germline, CDR1 is SGHTA and CDR2 is FQGNSA. The CDR3 covers 15 residues. Trimming took 3 bases from V and 3 from J, leaving 11 bases between them. The CDR3 DNA sequence: TGTGCCAGCAGCTTCGGAAGGGTCGACACCGGGGAGCTGTTTTTT. Translation: CASSFGRVDTGELFF.

This clonotype was recorded at least ten times. The chain joins TRBV7-2 to TRBJ2-5, with D possibly called TRBD1 or TRBD2 (5 bases each). The length of the CDR3 is 16 residues. CDR1 SGHTA and CDR2 FQGNSA come from the germline V gene. V lost 2 bases and J lost 2, with 15 bases in between. CDR3 sequence reads: CASSLRFGAGQETQYF. Written as DNA, the CDR3 is TGTGCCAGCAGCTTACGTTTCGGGGCAGGACAAGAGACCCAGTACTTC.

The rearrangement joins TRBV27 to TRBJ1-6; maybe TRBD1 (5 bases). Trimming removed 5 bases at V and 9 bases at J, with 20 bases between. Germline V gives CDR1 MNHEY, CDR2 SMNVEV (reference sequence). The CDR3 covers 16 residues. The chain's CDR3 is CASSHQPGAVASPLHF. The DNA of the CDR3 is TGTGCCAGCAGTCACCAACCCGGGGCAGTGGCTTCACCCCTCCACTTT.

The chain links TRBV6-1 to TRBJ2-1; a possible D gene is TRBD2 (6 bases). V was cut by 6 bases and J by 4 bases, with 22 bases left in between. The CDR3 consists of 17 residues. CDR1 is MNHNS and CDR2 is SASEGT in the germline V gene. The CDR3 DNA reads TGTGCCAGCAGGAGACTGGGGTTAGCGGACCATTACAATGAGCAGTTCTTC. Protein product: CASRRLGLADHYNEQFF.

This clonotype was seen a handful of times. V and J are TRBV5-6 and TRBJ1-1; D is unclear. V was pared by 0 bases and J by 5 bases, with 14 bases between. CDR1 is SGHDT and CDR2 is YYEEEE in the germline V gene. The CDR3 totals 15 residues. CDR3 in DNA: TGTGCCAGCAGCTTGGCCATGGACGGCTATACTGAAGCTTTCTTT. Amino acids: CASSLAMDGYTEAFF.

This clonotype was seen a handful of times. The genes are TRBV6-1 and TRBJ2-1; 8 nucleotides match TRBD2. Germline-derived CDR1 and CDR2 are MNHNS and SASEGT. The CDR3 totals 16 residues. J gave up 2 bases and V 5 bases, and 8 bases lay outside the gene matches. CDR3 sequence reads: CASSPIAGRAYNEQFF. Written as DNA, the CDR3 is TGTGCCAGCAGTCCCATAGCGGGACGAGCCTACAATGAGCAGTTCTTC.

This clonotype was counted ten times or more. The J gene is TRBJ2-7, the V gene TRBV2; D possibly corresponds to TRBD2 (6 bases). The germline V and J ends were trimmed by 4 bases and 0 bases, with 7 bases remaining between them. This CDR3 is 13 amino acids long. Germline V gene lookup returns CDR1 SNHLY and CDR2 FYNNEI. In DNA form, the CDR3 reads TGTGCCAGCAGTGTGGACTACTCCTACGAGCAGTACTTC. This translates into CASSVDYSYEQYF.

This clonotype came up many times. The chain links TRBV28 to TRBJ1-5; the D is unclear. Germline CDR1 and CDR2: MDHEN and SYDVKM. The CDR3 contains 12 residues. The V and J ends lost 10 bases and 6 bases respectively, with 13 bases between them. CDR3 in DNA: TGTGCCACTACCCCCGGGATTCAGCCCCAGCATTTT. Its protein product is CATTPGIQPQHF.

The chain couples TRBV5-6 to TRBJ2-7; 10 nucleotides line up with TRBD1. The V segment lost 5 bases and the J segment 3 bases; nucleotides outside the gene matches: 5. The CDR3 runs 14 residues. Germline V lookup: CDR1 SGHDT, CDR2 YYEEEE. Here the CDR3 DNA reads TGTGCCAGCAGACCCCGGACAGGGGGCTACGAGCAGTACTTC. It translates to CASRPRTGGYEQYF.

The V and J genes are TRBV28 and TRBJ1-5; D gene unclear. The germline V and J ends were trimmed by 5 bases and 3 bases, with 11 bases remaining between them. Germline assignment: CDR1 MDHEN and CDR2 SYDVKM. This CDR3 is 14 amino acids long. As DNA, the CDR3 is TGTGCCAGCAGTATACCCCCCCCCAATCAGCCCCAGCATTTT. This codes for CASSIPPPNQPQHF.

The chain recombines TRBV20-1 with TRBJ2-3; D possibly corresponds to TRBD2 (7 bases). The CDR3 extends over 16 amino acids. Per germline, CDR1 DFQATT and CDR2 SNEGSKA (reference sequence). The V gene lost 1 base and the J gene lost 3 bases, with 17 bases spanning the gap. The CDR3 nucleotides read TGCAGTGCTAGAGGAGGAGGGGGGGCACGGACAGATACGCAGTATTTT. Translation gives CSARGGGGARTDTQYF.

The CDR3 nucleotides read TGTGCCAGCCGCCCGGGAGGCGGGAGGGTACTCGGGGAGCTGTTTTTT. This encodes CASRPGGGRVLGELFF. V gene TRBV6-2 or TRBV6-3 combines with J gene TRBJ2-2, with 9 bases fitting TRBD2. V dropped 8 bases and J dropped 7; count of bases not matched to a gene: 14. Germline loops: CDR1 MNHEY, CDR2 SVGEGT. The CDR3 spans 16 residues.

This clonotype showed up many times. The chain combines TRBV28 with TRBJ1-5, with TRBD1 matching 10 bases. The CDR3 has 16 amino acids. J lost 6 bases, V lost 5 bases, and 10 bases had no gene match. Per the germline V gene, CDR1 is MDHEN and CDR2 is SYDVKM. The CDR3 sequence is CASSETGTGDAQPQHF. In DNA, the CDR3 is TGTGCCAGCAGTGAGACCGGGACAGGGGATGCTCAGCCCCAGCATTTT.

This clonotype was picked up many times. The chain recombines TRBV7-8 with TRBJ2-7; D might be TRBD1 or TRBD2, each matching 5 bases. The V and J ends lost 4 bases and 0 bases respectively, with 13 bases between them. The CDR3 covers 15 residues. Germline CDR1 is SGHVS and CDR2 is FQNEAQ. CDR3: CASSSGRSYSYEQYF. CDR3 in DNA: TGTGCCAGCAGCTCGGGACGCTCCTACTCCTACGAGCAGTACTTC.

This clonotype showed up many times. This sequence joins TRBV20-1 and TRBJ1-1; 10 nucleotides match TRBD1. In germline, CDR1 is DFQATT, CDR2 SNEGSKA (reference sequence). The V gene end was trimmed by 1 base and the J gene end by 3 bases; junction bases not matched to a gene: 2. This CDR3 contains 14 residues. The CDR3 here is CSARGGTGDTEAFF. The CDR3 DNA is TGCAGTGCTAGAGGGGGGACAGGGGACACTGAAGCTTTCTTT.